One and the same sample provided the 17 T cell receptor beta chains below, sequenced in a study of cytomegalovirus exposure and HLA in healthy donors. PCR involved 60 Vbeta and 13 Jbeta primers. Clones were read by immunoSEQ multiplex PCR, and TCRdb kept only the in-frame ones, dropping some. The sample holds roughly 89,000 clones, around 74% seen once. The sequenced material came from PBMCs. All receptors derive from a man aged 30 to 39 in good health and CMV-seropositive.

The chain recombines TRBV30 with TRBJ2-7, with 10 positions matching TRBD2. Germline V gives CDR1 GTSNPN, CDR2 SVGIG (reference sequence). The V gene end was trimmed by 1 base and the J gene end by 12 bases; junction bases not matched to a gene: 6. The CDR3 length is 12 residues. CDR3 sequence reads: CAWSERGGRRYF. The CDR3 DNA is TGTGCCTGGAGTGAGCGGGGGGGACGCCGGTACTTC.

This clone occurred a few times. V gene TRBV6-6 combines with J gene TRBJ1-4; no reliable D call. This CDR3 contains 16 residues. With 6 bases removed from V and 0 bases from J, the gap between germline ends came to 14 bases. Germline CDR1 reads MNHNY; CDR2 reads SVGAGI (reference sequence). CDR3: CASSPLTTTTNEKLFF. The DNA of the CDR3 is TGTGCCAGCAGCCCGCTCACTACCACAACTAATGAAAAACTGTTTTTT.

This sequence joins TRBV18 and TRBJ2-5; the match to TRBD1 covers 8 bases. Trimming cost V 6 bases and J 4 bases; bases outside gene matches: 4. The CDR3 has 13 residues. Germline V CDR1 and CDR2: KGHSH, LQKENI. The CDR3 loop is CASSPGQGETQYF. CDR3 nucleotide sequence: TGTGCCAGCTCCCCCGGACAGGGAGAGACCCAGTACTTC.

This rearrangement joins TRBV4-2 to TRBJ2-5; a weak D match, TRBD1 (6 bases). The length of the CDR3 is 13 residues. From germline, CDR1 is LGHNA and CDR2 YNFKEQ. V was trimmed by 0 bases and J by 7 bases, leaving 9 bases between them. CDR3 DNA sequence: TGTGCCAGCAGCCAAGAACAGGGTGGGACCCAGTACTTC. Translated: CASSQEQGGTQYF.

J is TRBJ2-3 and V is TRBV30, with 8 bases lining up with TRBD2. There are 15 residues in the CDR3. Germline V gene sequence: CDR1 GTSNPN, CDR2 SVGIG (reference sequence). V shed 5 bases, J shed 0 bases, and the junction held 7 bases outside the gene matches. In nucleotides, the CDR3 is TGTGCCTGGGGTAGCGGGGTATCTAGCACAGATACGCAGTATTTT. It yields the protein CAWGSGVSSTDTQYF.

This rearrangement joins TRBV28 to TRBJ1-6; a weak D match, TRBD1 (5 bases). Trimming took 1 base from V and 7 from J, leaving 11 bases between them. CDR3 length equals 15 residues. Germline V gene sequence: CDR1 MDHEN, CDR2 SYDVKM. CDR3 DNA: TGTGCCAGCAGTTTATTGCAGGGTGGGAATTCACCCCTCCACTTT. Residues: CASSLLQGGNSPLHF.

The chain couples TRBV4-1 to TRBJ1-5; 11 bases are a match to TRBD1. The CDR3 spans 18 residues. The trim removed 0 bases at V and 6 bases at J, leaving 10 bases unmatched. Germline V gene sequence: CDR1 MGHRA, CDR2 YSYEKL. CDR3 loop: CASSQDPGQGARFQPQHF. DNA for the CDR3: TGCGCCAGCAGCCAAGATCCCGGACAGGGGGCGCGTTTTCAGCCCCAGCATTTT.

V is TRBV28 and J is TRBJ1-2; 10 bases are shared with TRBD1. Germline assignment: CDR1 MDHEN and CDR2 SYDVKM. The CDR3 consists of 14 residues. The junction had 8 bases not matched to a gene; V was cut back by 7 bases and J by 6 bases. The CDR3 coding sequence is TGTGCCAGCACTTCGGGACAGGGGTATAATGGCTACACCTTC. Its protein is CASTSGQGYNGYTF.

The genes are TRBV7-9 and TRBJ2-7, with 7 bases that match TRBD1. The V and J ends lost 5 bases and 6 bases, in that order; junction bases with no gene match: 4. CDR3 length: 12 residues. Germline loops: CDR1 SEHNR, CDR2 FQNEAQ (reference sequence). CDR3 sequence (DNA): TGTGCCAGCAGCGACAGGGAATCCGAGCAGTACTTC. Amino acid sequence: CASSDRESEQYF.

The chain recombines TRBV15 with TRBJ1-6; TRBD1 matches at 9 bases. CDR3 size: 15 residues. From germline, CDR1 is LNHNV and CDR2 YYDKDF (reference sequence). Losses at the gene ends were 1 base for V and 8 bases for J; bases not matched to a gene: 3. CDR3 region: CATSRGDRVDSPLHF. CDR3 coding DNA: TGTGCCACCAGCAGAGGGGACAGGGTGGATTCACCCCTCCACTTT.

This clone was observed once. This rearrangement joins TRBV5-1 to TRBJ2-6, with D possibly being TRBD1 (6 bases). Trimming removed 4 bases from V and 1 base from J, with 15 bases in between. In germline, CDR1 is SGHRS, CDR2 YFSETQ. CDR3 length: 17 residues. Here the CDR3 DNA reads TGCGCCAGCAGCCGAGCAGGGGCCGTTTCTGGGGCCAACGTCCTGACTTTC. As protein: CASSRAGAVSGANVLTF.

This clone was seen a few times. The CDR3 here is CASSHPTGMNTEAFF. The CDR3, as DNA: TGCGCCAGCAGCCATCCGACAGGAATGAACACTGAAGCTTTCTTT. The rearrangement links TRBV4-1 to TRBJ1-1; tentative D call: TRBD1 (6 bases). CDR3 length: 15 residues. Germline lookup yields CDR1 MGHRA and CDR2 YSYEKL. With 3 bases removed from V and 0 bases from J, the gap between germline ends came to 11 bases.

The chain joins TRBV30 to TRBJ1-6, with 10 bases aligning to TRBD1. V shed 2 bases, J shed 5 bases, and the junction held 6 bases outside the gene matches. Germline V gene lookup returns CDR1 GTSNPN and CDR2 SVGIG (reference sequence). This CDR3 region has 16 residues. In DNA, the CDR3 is TGTGCCTGGAGTCGACAGGGGGCCGGGGATAATTCACCCCTCCACTTT. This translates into CAWSRQGAGDNSPLHF.

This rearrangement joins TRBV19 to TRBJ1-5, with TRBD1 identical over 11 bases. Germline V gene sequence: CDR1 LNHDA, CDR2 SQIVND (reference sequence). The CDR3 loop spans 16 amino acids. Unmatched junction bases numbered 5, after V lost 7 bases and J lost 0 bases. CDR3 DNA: TGTGCCAGTATGGACAGGGGGCCCGTTAGCAATCAGCCCCAGCATTTT. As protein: CASMDRGPVSNQPQHF.

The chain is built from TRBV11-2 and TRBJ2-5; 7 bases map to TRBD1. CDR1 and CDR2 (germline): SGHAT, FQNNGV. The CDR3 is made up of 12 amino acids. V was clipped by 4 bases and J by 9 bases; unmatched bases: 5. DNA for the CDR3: TGTGCCAGCAGCTACCCTACAGGGGCCCAGTACTTC. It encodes CASSYPTGAQYF.

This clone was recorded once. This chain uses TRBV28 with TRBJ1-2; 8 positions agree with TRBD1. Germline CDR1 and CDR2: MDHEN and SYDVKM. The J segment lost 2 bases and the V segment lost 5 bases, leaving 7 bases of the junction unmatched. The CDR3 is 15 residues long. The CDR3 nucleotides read TGTGCCAGCAGTCCGCGGGACAGGCCAAACTATGGCTACACCTTC. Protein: CASSPRDRPNYGYTF.

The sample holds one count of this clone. The CDR3 DNA sequence: TGCGCCAGCAGCCAGGACAGGTATTCACCCCTCCACTTT. This codes for CASSQDRYSPLHF. J is TRBJ1-6 and V is TRBV4-3; 7 positions agree with TRBD1. Trimming at V came to 3 bases and at J to 8 bases, leaving 1 base not matched to a gene. CDR1 and CDR2 (germline): LGHNA, YSLEER. This CDR3 has 13 amino acids.